The source of this T cell receptor beta chain is a study of radiotherapy plus CTLA-4 blockade in lung cancer. The CDR3 runs to 18 residues. The germline gives CDR1 SGHNT, CDR2 YYREEE (reference sequence). V was pared by 4 bases and J by 2 bases, with 10 bases of the junction left unmatched. Focal radiation and CTLA-4 blockade (ipilimumab) were tested in chemo-refractory metastatic non-small-cell lung cancer patients. The assay was immunoSEQ multiplex PCR, and TCRdb's table has in-frame clones only and misses some. The top ten hold 2% to 2.5% of the sample, which has about 80,000 clones, approximately 84% seen once.

The TCR sequence derives from a human donor with non-small cell lung cancer who had a partial response to radiotherapy plus ipilimumab. The sample here was peripheral blood, taken from a patient treated with radiotherapy plus ipilimumab. V and J are TRBV5-4 and TRBJ2-3; TRBD2 matches 13 bases. Here the CDR3 reads CASSGTSGTRNPTDTQYF. In DNA form, the CDR3 reads TGTGCCAGCAGCGGGACTAGCGGGACCCGAAACCCCACAGATACGCAGTATTTT.